This T cell receptor beta chain was captured by sequencing in a study of shared clonotypes between healthy human individuals. Study context: CD4 naive cells filled three plates per donor, CD4 memory three, CD8 naive two and CD8 memory one.

Terminally differentiated effector memory CD45RA+ cells were excluded from the naive CD8 cells, which were CD45RO-negative and positively selected for CCR7. The study drew its donors from healthy HIV-negative adults without recent acute infections or vaccinations. Findings of the study overall: Clonotype sharing among donors likely depends on sequencing depth.

V lost 2 bases to trimming and J lost 2 bases, with 10 bases between them. Germline CDR1 reads GTSNPN; CDR2 reads SVGIG (reference sequence). The CDR3 contains 14 residues. Concerning this clone: Antigen unknown.

Study processing details: Junction-only immunoSEQ data arrived without quality scores, meaning filtering differed. This table comes from immunoSEQ multiplex PCR, and its TCRdb copy is limited to in-frame clones, with some not included. The V and J calls and the clone size are those of that table, but D and trimming were determined from the DNA. The sample has around 650,000 clones; around 96% are singletons. The TCR originated in a woman aged 30 to 39 in good health. The gene calls are TRBV30 and TRBJ2-1; weak D call: TRBD2 (5 bases). Source material: naive CD8+ T cells sorted from blood. The CDR3 sequence is CAWSLPGTYNEQFF. CDR3 nucleotide sequence: TGTGCCTGGAGTTTACCCGGGACCTACAATGAGCAGTTCTTC.